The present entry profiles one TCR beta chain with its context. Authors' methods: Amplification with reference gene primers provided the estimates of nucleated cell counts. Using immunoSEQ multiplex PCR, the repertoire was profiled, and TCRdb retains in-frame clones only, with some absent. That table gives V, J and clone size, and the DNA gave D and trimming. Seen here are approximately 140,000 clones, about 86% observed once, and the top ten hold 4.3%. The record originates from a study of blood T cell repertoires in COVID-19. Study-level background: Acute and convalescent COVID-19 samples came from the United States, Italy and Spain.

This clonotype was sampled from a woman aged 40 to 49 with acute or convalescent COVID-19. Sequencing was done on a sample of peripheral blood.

CDR3 sequence: CASSLRGTSNQPQHF. The CDR3 region has the DNA TGTGCCAGCAGTCTCAGGGGAACGAGCAATCAGCCCCAGCATTTT. The chain couples TRBV6-2 or TRBV6-3 to TRBJ1-5, with D possibly TRBD1 on 6 matching bases. This CDR3 region has 15 residues. Germline CDR1 reads MNHEY; CDR2 reads SVGEGT. V shed 5 bases and J shed 1 base, with 12 bases lying between them.